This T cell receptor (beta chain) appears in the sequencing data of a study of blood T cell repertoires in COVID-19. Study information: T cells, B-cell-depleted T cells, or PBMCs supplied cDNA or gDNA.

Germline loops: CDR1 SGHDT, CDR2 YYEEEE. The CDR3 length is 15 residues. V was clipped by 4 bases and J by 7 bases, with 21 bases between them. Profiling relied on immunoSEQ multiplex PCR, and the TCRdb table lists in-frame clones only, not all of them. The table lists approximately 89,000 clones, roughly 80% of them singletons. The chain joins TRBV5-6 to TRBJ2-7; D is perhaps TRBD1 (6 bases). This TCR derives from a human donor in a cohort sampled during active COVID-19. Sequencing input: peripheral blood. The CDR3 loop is CASSTTGTRVGEQYF. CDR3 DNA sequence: TGTGCCAGCAGCACCACCGGGACAAGGGTTGGGGAGCAGTACTTC.